This T cell receptor beta chain is from a study of blood T cell repertoires in COVID-19. Overall study: The United States, Italy and Spain supplied acute and convalescent COVID-19 samples. Sources were T cells, B-cell-depleted T cells, or PBMCs; the material itself was cDNA or gDNA.

Germline assignment: CDR1 SGHTA and CDR2 FQGNSA. The CDR3 consists of 12 residues. The ends were cut back, 6 bases at V and 7 bases at J, with 12 bases in the middle. Per the original methods: Amplifying reference gene primers gave estimates of nucleated cell counts. This table comes from immunoSEQ multiplex PCR, and its TCRdb copy is limited to in-frame clones, with some not included. V and J calls and clone size come straight from that table; D and trimming were deduced from the DNA. The sample records under 200,000 clones, 65% to 80% being singletons. The receptor was isolated from a woman between 65 and 79 years old in a cohort exposed to, infected with or recovered from COVID-19 (not recorded which). V and J are TRBV7-2 and TRBJ1-1; D perhaps matches TRBD1 (5 bases). Sequencing input: PBMCs or T cells enriched from blood (not recorded which). CDR3 in amino acids: CASRPWGGEAFF. Here the CDR3 DNA reads TGTGCCAGCAGGCCCTGGGGGGGTGAAGCTTTCTTT.